These T cell receptor beta chains were read from a single sample in a study of metastatic and nonmetastatic thyroid tumors. Through MiXCR, TCRdb re-clonotyped the PCR reads. The table records approximately 50,000 clones, roughly 20% of them present only once. Sequenced input: blood. The source of these receptors is a female donor with papillary thyroid cancer or a benign thyroid nodule (not recorded which). Some clones in this sample may be carry-over from other donors' samples. Each CDR3 is given with its conserved first and last residue. A D gene is named only where the DNA matches it firmly. The size of a clone is reported for some rows only, either as once, few or many, or as a class for expanded clones.

d_call: TRBD2; clone_size: .; j_call: TRBJ2-7; v_call: TRBV6-1; cdr3_nt: TGTGCCAGCAGGGTGAGGCTAGCGGTTTCCTACGAGCATTACTTC; cdr3_aa: CASRVRLAVSYEHYF
d_call: .; clone_size: many; j_call: TRBJ2-7; v_call: TRBV11-2; cdr3_nt: TGTGCCAGCAGCCCCTTAAGGAGGTCGGGCGAGCAGTACTTC; cdr3_aa: CASSPLRRSGEQYF
d_call: TRBD1; clone_size: .; j_call: TRBJ1-5; v_call: TRBV20-1; cdr3_nt: TGCAGTGCTAGAGTGGACAGGGGTAAGCCCCGGCATTTT; cdr3_aa: CSARVDRGKPRHF
d_call: TRBD1; clone_size: few; j_call: TRBJ1-2; v_call: TRBV11-1; cdr3_nt: TGTGCCAGCAGCTTGTCTTGGGCGACAGGGAGTGTCTCTGGCTACACCTTC; cdr3_aa: CASSLSWATGSVSGYTF
d_call: TRBD2; clone_size: .; j_call: TRBJ2-7; v_call: TRBV6-1; cdr3_nt: TGTGCCAGCAGTGCCCGGGAGGGTAGCGGGAGGTCCTCCTACAAGCAGTACTTC; cdr3_aa: CASSAREGSGRSSYKQYF
d_call: .; clone_size: many; j_call: TRBJ2-1; v_call: TRBV5-8; cdr3_nt: TGTGCCAGCAGCTTGGCTTGGCCGGCTGCATCCTACAATGAGCAGTTCTTC; cdr3_aa: CASSLAWPAASYNEQFF
d_call: .; clone_size: .; j_call: TRBJ1-1; v_call: TRBV28; cdr3_nt: TGTGCCGTAAACCGGGTCCCCGACGGAGCTTTCTTT; cdr3_aa: CAVNRVPDGAFF
d_call: .; clone_size: many; j_call: TRBJ2-3; v_call: TRBV10-2; cdr3_nt: TGCGCCAGCACCCACACTAAGGATACGCAGTATTTT; cdr3_aa: CASTHTKDTQYF
d_call: .; clone_size: many; j_call: TRBJ1-1; v_call: TRBV5-4; cdr3_nt: TGTGCCAGCAGCTTGGACCAGAGGAACACTGAAGCTTTCTTT; cdr3_aa: CASSLDQRNTEAFF
d_call: TRBD2; clone_size: many; j_call: TRBJ2-3; v_call: TRBV6-2/TRBV6-3; cdr3_nt: TGTGCCAGCAGTTACTCCCGGACTAGCGATATCACAGATACGCAGTATTTT; cdr3_aa: CASSYSRTSDITDTQYF
d_call: TRBD2; clone_size: many; j_call: TRBJ2-1; v_call: TRBV5-6; cdr3_nt: TGTGCCAGCAGCTTGGCCCTAGCGGGAGGCGGGGAGCAGTTCTTC; cdr3_aa: CASSLALAGGGEQFF
d_call: TRBD1; clone_size: .; j_call: TRBJ2-5; v_call: TRBV30; cdr3_nt: TGTGCCTGGAGTGGACAGGGGGCGAAGTACTTC; cdr3_aa: CAWSGQGAKYF
d_call: TRBD2; clone_size: many; j_call: TRBJ2-3; v_call: TRBV6-2/TRBV6-3; cdr3_nt: TGTGCCAGCAGTTACTTTAGCGGGAGACGCACAGATACGCAGTATTTT; cdr3_aa: CASSYFSGRRTDTQYF
d_call: TRBD1; clone_size: .; j_call: TRBJ2-1; v_call: TRBV13; cdr3_nt: TGTGCCAGCAGCTTGGGACAGGGTCCGTTCTTC; cdr3_aa: CASSLGQGPFF
d_call: .; clone_size: many; j_call: TRBJ2-1; v_call: TRBV6-1; cdr3_nt: TGTGCCACCCCCGGCCAGGGGGGACAATTAAGGGATGAGCAGTTCTTC; cdr3_aa: CATPGQGGQLRDEQFF
d_call: .; clone_size: many; j_call: TRBJ2-5; v_call: TRBV2; cdr3_nt: TGTGCCAGCAGCGACAGGTTCCAAGAGACCCAGTACTTC; cdr3_aa: CASSDRFQETQYF
d_call: TRBD2; clone_size: many; j_call: TRBJ2-1; v_call: TRBV20-1; cdr3_nt: TGCAGTGCTCGACTAGCGGGAGTCTACAATGAGCAGTTCTTC; cdr3_aa: CSARLAGVYNEQFF
d_call: .; clone_size: many; j_call: TRBJ2-2; v_call: TRBV5-5; cdr3_nt: TGTGCCAGCAGCTTTAGTGCTCTAGCAAACACCGGGGAGCTGTTTTTT; cdr3_aa: CASSFSALANTGELFF
d_call: .; clone_size: many; j_call: TRBJ1-1; v_call: TRBV28; cdr3_nt: TGTGCCAGCAGTTTGCGGGGAGCAATGAACACTGAAGCTTTCTTT; cdr3_aa: CASSLRGAMNTEAFF
d_call: .; clone_size: many; j_call: TRBJ2-4; v_call: TRBV5-1; cdr3_nt: TGCGCCAGCAGCGGGGACCTAGCCAAAAACATTCAGTACTTC; cdr3_aa: CASSGDLAKNIQYF
d_call: .; clone_size: .; j_call: TRBJ2-3; v_call: TRBV11-2; cdr3_nt: TGTGCCAGCAGTTTAGACTTGCTTAGCACAGATACGCAGTATTTT; cdr3_aa: CASSLDLLSTDTQYF
d_call: TRBD2; clone_size: many; j_call: TRBJ2-1; v_call: TRBV5-4; cdr3_nt: TGTGCCAGCAGTTCCGGGACTAGCGGCTACAATGAGCAGTTCTTC; cdr3_aa: CASSSGTSGYNEQFF
d_call: .; clone_size: .; j_call: TRBJ1-3; v_call: TRBV25-1; cdr3_nt: TGTGCCAGCAGTGACCCTAGGACGGAGTCTTTCTCTGGATACACCATATATTTT; cdr3_aa: CASSDPRTESFSGYTIYF
d_call: .; clone_size: many; j_call: TRBJ2-2; v_call: TRBV19; cdr3_nt: TGTGCCAGTAGCAGGGGCACCGGGGAGCTGTTTTTT; cdr3_aa: CASSRGTGELFF
d_call: .; clone_size: many; j_call: TRBJ1-1; v_call: TRBV7-9; cdr3_nt: TGTGCCAGCAAACTTGAGGGGACGAACACTGAAGCTTTCTTT; cdr3_aa: CASKLEGTNTEAFF
d_call: .; clone_size: .; j_call: TRBJ2-3; v_call: TRBV9; cdr3_nt: TGTGCCAGCAGCGTAGCCAGCGGCAAGGATACGCAGTATTTT; cdr3_aa: CASSVASGKDTQYF
d_call: TRBD2; clone_size: many; j_call: TRBJ2-2; v_call: TRBV24-1; cdr3_nt: TGTGCCACCAGTAAGCGGGAGAGCGGGGAGCTGTTTTTT; cdr3_aa: CATSKRESGELFF
d_call: TRBD2; clone_size: many; j_call: TRBJ2-3; v_call: TRBV6-1; cdr3_nt: TGTGCCAGCAGTCGGGGGACTAGCCGATTCACAGATACGCAGTATTTT; cdr3_aa: CASSRGTSRFTDTQYF
d_call: .; clone_size: many; j_call: TRBJ2-5; v_call: TRBV6-1; cdr3_nt: TGTGCCAGCAGTGAAGCGTTAGGATCCGAGACCCAGTACTTC; cdr3_aa: CASSEALGSETQYF
d_call: TRBD2; clone_size: .; j_call: TRBJ2-1; v_call: TRBV11-2; cdr3_nt: TGTGCCAGCAGCCTAACAAGCGGGACTTACAATGAGCAGTTCTTC; cdr3_aa: CASSLTSGTYNEQFF
d_call: .; clone_size: many; j_call: TRBJ2-7; v_call: TRBV15; cdr3_nt: TGTGCCACCAGCAGAGATAGGGTGCGTAAGCAGTACTTC; cdr3_aa: CATSRDRVRKQYF
d_call: TRBD2; clone_size: many; j_call: TRBJ2-7; v_call: TRBV6-1; cdr3_nt: TGTGCCAGCAGTGCCCGGCGGGAGGCTTTTAGGATCTACGAGCAGTACTTC; cdr3_aa: CASSARREAFRIYEQYF
d_call: .; clone_size: once; j_call: TRBJ2-7; v_call: TRBV7-8; cdr3_nt: TGTGCCAGCAGCTCGGCACAGGCCCCCGAGCAGTACTTC; cdr3_aa: CASSSAQAPEQYF